These 20 T cell receptor beta chains originate from one sample sequenced in a study of control samples from healthy donors and cancer patients. TCRdb's copy holds only in-frame clones and misses some; the assay was immunoSEQ multiplex PCR. The sample yields about 150,000 clones, 93% seen once. The specimen was blood. These receptors came from a man aged 45 to 65 in good health.

This sequence joins TRBV7-8 and TRBJ2-7, with D possibly TRBD2 on 7 matching bases. CDR3 length equals 15 residues. V shed 1 base and J shed 2 bases, with 12 bases lying between them. CDR1 is SGHVS, CDR2 FQNEAQ, per germline. The DNA of the CDR3 is TGTGCCAGCAGCTTAGAGGGAGGGGGGGCCTACGAGCAGTACTTC. Translating gives CASSLEGGGAYEQYF.

The rearrangement links TRBV28 to TRBJ2-7, with 9 bases aligning to TRBD1. In germline, CDR1 is MDHEN, CDR2 SYDVKM. V lost 5 bases and J lost 6; bases outside the gene matches: 5. There are 13 residues in the CDR3. The CDR3 DNA is TGTGCCAGCAGTCTAACAGGGGGCGCCGAGCAGTACTTC. Translation: CASSLTGGAEQYF.

The chain links TRBV28 to TRBJ2-7; 9 bases agree with TRBD1. The ends lost 5 bases at V and 5 bases at J; junction bases unmatched: 10. Germline V gene lookup returns CDR1 MDHEN and CDR2 SYDVKM. The CDR3 extends over 15 amino acids. In DNA form, the CDR3 reads TGTGCCAGCAGTCTCCTAGGACAGGGGACCAACGAGCAGTACTTC. Translating gives CASSLLGQGTNEQYF.

The chain couples TRBV9 to TRBJ2-2; D uncertain. CDR3 length: 14 residues. The germline V gene encodes CDR1 SGDLS and CDR2 YYNGEE. Trimming pared 0 bases from V and 5 bases from J, leaving 8 bases between. The DNA for the CDR3 is TGTGCCAGCAGCGTAGGCCATCAGACCGGGGAGCTGTTTTTT. Translated, it gives CASSVGHQTGELFF. The whole variable domain, filled in from reference TRBV9 and TRBJ2-2, reads DSGVTQTPKHLITATGQRVTLRCSPRSGDLSVYWYQQSLDQGLQFLIQYYNGEERAKGNILERFSAQQFPDLHSELNLSSLELGDSALYFCASSVGHQTGELFFGEGSRLTVL.

V and J are TRBV27 and TRBJ2-3; a possible D gene is TRBD2 (5 bases). The CDR3 contains 17 residues. Trimming stripped 4 bases from V and 2 bases from J, with 19 bases between. Germline V lookup: CDR1 MNHEY, CDR2 SMNVEV (reference sequence). The DNA of the CDR3 is TGTGCCAGCAGTTCCGCTAGGACTGCCAGACTCACAGATACGCAGTATTTT. Translating gives CASSSARTARLTDTQYF.

The chain couples TRBV6-6 to TRBJ2-1, with a tentative D call TRBD1 (5 bases). Trimming removed 5 bases at V and 1 base at J, with 15 bases between. This CDR3 has 16 residues. CDR1 and CDR2 (germline): MNHNY, SVGAGI (reference sequence). CDR3 sequence: CASSGAPEGSYNEQFF. The CDR3 DNA sequence: TGTGCCAGCAGTGGGGCCCCCGAAGGGTCCTACAATGAGCAGTTCTTC.

V and J are TRBV5-5 and TRBJ2-1; D assignment may be TRBD1 or TRBD2 (6 bases each). The CDR3 has 16 residues. Germline V gives CDR1 SGHKS, CDR2 YYEKEE (reference sequence). V shed 5 bases and J shed 9 bases, with 24 bases lying between them. The DNA for the CDR3 is TGTGCCAGCAGGCCCGGGACCCTGGGGGCGGAGGGTGAGCAGTTCTTC. Its protein is CASRPGTLGAEGEQFF.

This clone showed up just a few times. The chain joins TRBV5-6 to TRBJ1-5, with D possibly being TRBD1 (6 bases). CDR1 is SGHDT and CDR2 is YYEEEE in the germline V gene. V dropped 4 bases and J dropped 2 bases, with 22 bases sitting between them. The CDR3 contains 18 residues. In DNA, the CDR3 is TGTGCCAGCAGCCTCACACTAGGGCAGGGGCTGGGCAATCAGCCCCAGCATTTT. Amino acid sequence: CASSLTLGQGLGNQPQHF.

This clone showed up just once. This chain links TRBV7-6 with TRBJ2-2, with a tentative D call TRBD1 (6 bases). The CDR3 length is 16 residues. V lost 10 bases to trimming and J lost 0 bases, with 18 bases between them. Germline assignment: CDR1 SGHVS and CDR2 FNYEAQ. The CDR3 loop is CATPQGAGTNTGELFF. The CDR3 DNA follows: TGTGCCACCCCACAGGGTGCGGGCACGAACACCGGGGAGCTGTTTTTT.

The chain carries TRBV27 and TRBJ1-2, with unresolved D. This CDR3 is 12 amino acids long. V was cut by 6 bases and J by 2 bases, with 7 bases left in between. CDR1 is MNHEY, CDR2 SMNVEV, per germline (reference sequence). For the CDR3, the DNA is TGTGCCAGCAGGCAGGCGAACTATGGCTACACCTTC. As protein: CASRQANYGYTF.

The rearrangement uses TRBV5-1 and TRBJ2-7; TRBD2 is a possible D gene (6 bases). Germline CDR1 is SGHRS and CDR2 is YFSETQ. Trimming took off 2 bases at V and 0 bases at J, with 27 bases between the two ends. The CDR3 has 20 residues. In nucleotides, the CDR3 is TGCGCCAGCAGCTTAGGGTCGCTGGGCCTAGGCGGGACGAACTCCTACGAGCAGTACTTC. Protein: CASSLGSLGLGGTNSYEQYF.

This clone was found a few times. The chain couples TRBV10-3 to TRBJ1-5, with 9 positions matching TRBD1. The CDR3 length is 13 residues. V was pared by 9 bases and J by 5 bases, with 5 bases of the junction left unmatched. Looked up from germline, CDR1 is ENHRY and CDR2 is SYGVKD. The CDR3 coding sequence is TGTGCCATAACAGGGGGCGAGGATCAGCCCCAGCATTTT. Translation gives CAITGGEDQPQHF.

The chain is built from TRBV6-1 and TRBJ2-6; 7 bases agree with TRBD1. Per the germline V gene, CDR1 is MNHNS and CDR2 is SASEGT. This CDR3 has 17 residues. V was pared by 4 bases and J by 0 bases, with 6 bases of the junction left unmatched. The CDR3 coding sequence is TGTGCCAGCAGTGCCCGGACAGGCCGCTCTGGGGCCAACGTCCTGACTTTC. Its translation: CASSARTGRSGANVLTF.

This sequence joins TRBV9 and TRBJ1-1; TRBD1 matches at 8 bases. The germline V gene has CDR1 SGDLS and CDR2 YYNGEE. The CDR3 spans 15 residues. After removal of 3 bases from V and 4 bases from J, the junction contained 8 bases not matched to a gene. The CDR3 nucleotides read TGTGCCAGCAGCGCCAGCAGGGGGCTCGGCACTGAAGCTTTCTTT. Protein: CASSASRGLGTEAFF. Full variable domain (remainder filled in from reference TRBV9 and TRBJ1-1): DSGVTQTPKHLITATGQRVTLRCSPRSGDLSVYWYQQSLDQGLQFLIQYYNGEERAKGNILERFSAQQFPDLHSELNLSSLELGDSALYFCASSASRGLGTEAFFGQGTRLTVV.

V and J are TRBV2 and TRBJ2-7; the D is unclear. The ends were cut back, 4 bases at V and 7 bases at J, with 8 bases in the middle. The CDR3 totals 11 residues. The germline gives CDR1 SNHLY, CDR2 FYNNEI. This chain's CDR3 is CASSVLLEQYF. The CDR3 region has the DNA TGTGCCAGCAGTGTTCTATTGGAGCAGTACTTC.

This chain joins TRBV29-1 and TRBJ2-7; 10 bases match TRBD2. The CDR3 covers 14 residues. With 0 bases clipped from V and 4 bases from J, the junction kept 3 bases outside the gene matches. Germline V gene lookup returns CDR1 SQVTM and CDR2 ANQGSEA. The CDR3 reads CSVEDALAGYEQYF. DNA of the CDR3: TGCAGCGTTGAAGATGCACTAGCGGGGTACGAGCAGTACTTC.

This rearrangement joins TRBV28 to TRBJ1-2; D call uncertain. The germline V and J ends were trimmed by 2 bases and 8 bases, with 9 bases remaining between them. CDR3 length equals 12 residues. CDR1 and CDR2 from the germline V gene are MDHEN and SYDVKM. The CDR3 loop is CASSLEQRGYTF. CDR3 DNA sequence: TGTGCCAGCAGTTTAGAACAGAGAGGCTACACCTTC.

This chain links TRBV9 with TRBJ2-1; 7 bases align to TRBD1. J lost 4 bases, V lost 3 bases, and 4 bases had no gene match. The length of the CDR3 is 14 residues. CDR1 is SGDLS and CDR2 is YYNGEE in the germline V gene. The CDR3 nucleotides read TGTGCCAGCAGCGCCCGGGACAGATACAATGAGCAGTTCTTC. This gives the protein CASSARDRYNEQFF.

The J gene is TRBJ2-7, the V gene TRBV28, with no clear D. The CDR3 is made up of 14 amino acids. The germline V gene has CDR1 MDHEN and CDR2 SYDVKM. The V gene lost 6 bases and the J gene lost 2 bases, with 14 bases spanning the gap. CDR3: CASRRLDPPYEQYF. DNA for the CDR3: TGTGCCAGCAGGAGACTGGATCCGCCCTACGAGCAGTACTTC.

This clone was found once. The chain carries TRBV3-1 (or the pseudogene TRBV3-2) and TRBJ2-2; 9 nucleotides line up with TRBD2. The trim removed 7 bases at V and 2 bases at J, leaving 2 bases unmatched. The CDR3 has 14 amino acids. Germline loops: CDR1 LGHDT, CDR2 YNNKEL (reference sequence). The CDR3 sequence: CASKTSGNTGELFF. CDR3 DNA: TGTGCCAGCAAGACTAGCGGTAACACCGGGGAGCTGTTTTTT.